These T cell receptor beta chains were read from a single sample in a study of regulatory T cells in long-lasting Graves disease. TCRdb re-derived calls from the multiplex PCR reads in MiXCR, one entry per CDR3 protein. The sample contains 420,000 or so distinct CDR3 sequences, approximately 16% of which appear only once. The same data also contributed to another study, on T cells in Graves' hyperthyroidism and ophthalmopathy.

The sequenced sample was peripheral blood mononuclear cells (PBMCs), obtained at new diagnosis, from a patient treated with antithyroid drugs. These receptors were obtained from a woman between 18 and 29 years old with Graves disease. The CDR3 runs from the conserved cysteine through the conserved F or W. The order of the fields is clone size, V gene, D gene, J gene, CDR3 protein, CDR3 DNA. The D gene is left open where the match is weak. Only some rows state a clone size, as once, few, many or a class for expanded clones.

>many|TRBV28|.|TRBJ2-5
CASSSREVMETQYF
TGTGCCAGCAGTTCCCGGGAAGTTATGGAGACCCAGTACTTC
>many|TRBV28|.|TRBJ2-3
CASRGAHRTDTQYF
TGTGCCAGCAGGGGAGCTCATCGCACAGATACGCAGTATTTT
>.|TRBV28|TRBD1|TRBJ1-4
CASSTGQGRKLFF
TGTGCCAGCAGTACGGGACAGGGTAGAAAACTGTTTTTT
>.|TRBV12-3/TRBV12-4|TRBD2|TRBJ2-1
CASSLQAGARSNEQFF
TGTGCCAGCAGTTTACAGGCGGGAGCCAGGTCCAATGAGCAGTTCTTC
>.|TRBV20-1|TRBD1|TRBJ2-5
CSGTGRQETQYF
TGCAGTGGGACAGGGAGGCAAGAGACCCAGTACTTC
>few|TRBV12-3/TRBV12-4|TRBD1|TRBJ1-4
CASSRDRDVNEKLFF
TGTGCCAGCAGTCGCGACAGGGATGTGAATGAAAAACTGTTTTTT
>.|TRBV20-1|TRBD1|TRBJ1-2
CSALSTGSNYGYTF
TGCAGTGCTTTATCGACAGGGTCTAACTATGGCTACACCTTC
>many|TRBV18|.|TRBJ2-1
CASSTTTGTNEQFF
TGTGCCAGCTCCACTACCACAGGGACGAATGAGCAGTTCTTC
>many|TRBV7-8|.|TRBJ2-7
CASRSPPVDEQYF
TGTGCCAGCAGGTCCCCTCCCGTGGACGAGCAGTACTTC
>.|TRBV11-2|.|TRBJ2-7
CASSLGSRTREQYF
TGTGCCAGCAGCTTGGGGAGCCGAACCCGCGAGCAGTACTTC
>many|TRBV30|.|TRBJ2-2
CAWRVGPNTGELFF
TGTGCCTGGAGAGTGGGTCCGAACACCGGGGAGCTGTTTTTT
>many|TRBV7-3|TRBD2|TRBJ2-3
CASSLLAGGPTDTQYF
TGTGCCAGCAGTTTGCTAGCGGGAGGGCCAACAGATACGCAGTATTTT
>.|TRBV7-3|TRBD1|TRBJ2-2
CASSSTPTGTGFPGELFF
TGTGCCAGCAGCTCCACTCCCACCGGGACAGGGTTTCCCGGGGAGCTGTTTTTT
>few|TRBV15|TRBD2|TRBJ2-7
CATGALAGGPSEQYF
TGTGCCACCGGGGCCCTAGCGGGAGGGCCTTCCGAGCAGTACTTC
>.|TRBV28|TRBD1|TRBJ1-2
CASGDSRGLGYTF
TGTGCCAGCGGGGACTCCAGGGGGCTTGGCTACACCTTC
>many|TRBV11-2|.|TRBJ2-3
CASSFGESTDTQYF
TGTGCCAGCAGCTTCGGGGAGAGCACAGATACGCAGTATTTT
>many|TRBV3-1|TRBD1|TRBJ1-1
CASTPSTGVGAEAFF
TGTGCCAGCACACCATCGACAGGGGTTGGTGCTGAAGCTTTCTTT
>.|TRBV20-1|.|TRBJ2-1
CSARDFRGYNEQFF
TGCAGTGCTAGAGATTTTCGGGGATACAATGAGCAGTTCTTC
>many|TRBV28|TRBD2|TRBJ2-5
CASSLWRGLPLQETQYF
TGTGCCAGCAGTTTATGGCGGGGGTTGCCCCTGCAAGAGACCCAGTACTTC
>few|TRBV20-1|TRBD2|TRBJ2-1
CSLSGLAVIPSGYERFF
TGCAGCCTGAGCGGACTAGCGGTAATACCCTCGGGTTATGAGCGGTTCTTC
>.|TRBV29-1|TRBD1|TRBJ2-7
CSVGGDRASYEQYF
TGCAGCGTTGGCGGGGACAGGGCCTCCTACGAGCAGTACTTC
>many|TRBV6-2/TRBV6-3|TRBD2|TRBJ2-7
CASSFGLAVSYEQYF
TGTGCCAGCAGTTTTGGACTAGCGGTATCCTACGAGCAGTACTTC
>few|TRBV4-1|.|TRBJ2-1
CASRRSNGLYEQFF
TGCGCCAGCAGGCGTTCAAACGGACTGTATGAGCAGTTCTTC
>many|TRBV12-3/TRBV12-4|TRBD2|TRBJ2-3
CASSLTLAGSTDTQYF
TGTGCCAGCAGCCTAACACTAGCGGGGAGCACAGATACGCAGTATTTT
>.|TRBV20-1|.|TRBJ2-1
CSARSGNEQFF
TGCAGTGCCAGATCAGGCAATGAGCAGTTCTTC
>many|TRBV20-1|.|TRBJ2-1
CSANYMGTDEQFF
TGCAGTGCTAATTATATGGGTACGGATGAGCAGTTCTTC
>many|TRBV12-3/TRBV12-4|.|TRBJ2-1
CASSSVEVPLDFF
TGTGCCAGCAGTTCAGTGGAGGTTCCTCTGGATTTCTTC
>.|TRBV2|.|TRBJ2-5
CASSDLGGARRETQYF
TGTGCCAGCAGTGATTTGGGGGGGGCGCGGAGGGAGACCCAGTACTTC